These 32 T cell receptor beta chains were sequenced from one sample in a study of beta chain features in type 1 diabetes. Study observations and caveats: Moderately but significantly shorter TCRB CDR3s were found in Type 1 diabetes patients in all four CD4+ subsets.

The investigators reverse transcribed all of the isolated RNA, so they sequenced expressed TCRB transcripts. The table came from immunoSEQ multiplex PCR; TCRdb's copy has only in-frame clones and leaves some out. In the table there are roughly 400,000 clones, over 8.5% of which are singletons. These TCRs are of unknown antigen specificity. The sample consisted of central memory CD4+ T cells from blood. Every receptor here comes from a man aged 25 to 40 with type 1 diabetes.

This clone appeared a few times. For the CDR3, the DNA is TGTGCCAGCAGTTACTCGAACGGGAACACCATATATTTT. Protein sequence: CASSYSNGNTIYF. The chain employs TRBV6-5 and TRBJ1-3; D gene ambiguous. There are 13 residues in the CDR3. The ends were cut back, 0 bases at V and 7 bases at J, with 7 bases in the middle. The germline V gene has CDR1 MNHEY and CDR2 SVGAGI.

This clone has more than one count but fewer than ten. The gene calls are TRBV18 and TRBJ1-1; 10 bases line up with TRBD1. Germline V lookup: CDR1 KGHSH, CDR2 LQKENI. This CDR3 is built from 13 residues. Losses at the gene ends were 2 bases for V and 8 bases for J; bases not matched to a gene: 2. The CDR3: CASSPTTGGEAFF. The CDR3, as DNA: TGTGCCAGCTCACCAACGACAGGGGGCGAAGCTTTCTTT.

This chain uses TRBV6-1 with TRBJ1-2; a weak D match, TRBD1 (5 bases). This CDR3 contains 13 residues. Germline V gene data show CDR1 as MNHNS and CDR2 as SASEGT. V lost 7 bases to trimming and J lost 4 bases, with 13 bases between them. This CDR3 reads CASIQGTSYGYTF. The CDR3 DNA reads as TGTGCCAGCATTCAGGGAACCTCCTATGGCTACACCTTC.

For the CDR3, the DNA is TGTGCCAGCAGCTTATCAGCGGGAGGGCCCGGGGAGCTGTTTTTT. It yields the protein CASSLSAGGPGELFF. V is TRBV7-2 and J is TRBJ2-2; 10 positions match TRBD2. J gave up 6 bases and V 2 bases, and 3 bases lay outside the gene matches. Per germline, CDR1 SGHTA and CDR2 FQGNSA. This CDR3 has 15 residues.

The rearrangement links TRBV29-1 to TRBJ2-3; 7 nucleotides line up with TRBD2. Germline CDR1 reads SQVTM; CDR2 reads ANQGSEA. After removal of 3 bases from V and 2 bases from J, the junction contained 5 bases not matched to a gene. This CDR3 contains 14 residues. This CDR3 is CSVDGGRNTDTQYF. The CDR3 coding sequence is TGCAGCGTTGACGGCGGGAGAAACACAGATACGCAGTATTTT.

This chain's CDR3 is CASSPYGTGGQGELFF. In DNA, the CDR3 is TGCGCCAGCAGCCCTTACGGGACAGGGGGCCAAGGGGAGCTGTTTTTT. The V and J genes are TRBV5-1 and TRBJ2-2; 12 bases fit TRBD1. V was pared by 4 bases and J by 8 bases, with 9 bases of the junction left unmatched. The CDR3 is 16 residues long. Germline assignment: CDR1 SGHRS and CDR2 YFSETQ.

The chain has TRBV30 and TRBJ1-5, with TRBD1 as a possible D gene (6 bases). The germline CDR1 and CDR2 sequences are GTSNPN and SVGIG (reference sequence). V lost 4 bases and J lost 7, with 14 bases in between. The CDR3 is 13 residues long. CDR3 amino acids: CAWTLRGGQPQHF. Here the CDR3 DNA reads TGTGCCTGGACCCTGAGGGGGGGACAGCCCCAGCATTTT. The full variable domain, rest sourced from reference TRBV30 and TRBJ1-5, is SQTIHQWPATLVQPVGSPLSLECTVEGTSNPNLYWYRQAAGRGLQLLFYSVGIGQISSEVPQNLSASRPQDRQFILSSKKLLLSDSGFYLCAWTLRGGQPQHFGDGTRLSIL.

This clone was observed a handful of times. The chain has TRBV14 and TRBJ1-2; perhaps TRBD1 as D (5 bases). The CDR3 length is 15 residues. Germline values: CDR1 SGHDN, CDR2 FVKESK. V was trimmed by 5 bases and J by 0 bases, leaving 13 bases between them. The CDR3 DNA reads TGTGCCAGCAGCGGTCGGGGCATCTCTAACTATGGCTACACCTTC. This sequence encodes CASSGRGISNYGYTF.

This clone was observed a few times. The CDR3, as DNA: TGTGCCAGCAGCGCATGGGAGGGCTCTAATGAAAAACTGTTTTTT. Amino acids: CASSAWEGSNEKLFF. This sequence joins TRBV9 and TRBJ1-4, with D unclear. There are 15 residues in the CDR3. Germline V lookup: CDR1 SGDLS, CDR2 YYNGEE. V was pared by 3 bases and J by 3 bases, with 12 bases between. Combining the CDR3 with reference TRBV9 and TRBJ1-4 gives the whole variable domain DSGVTQTPKHLITATGQRVTLRCSPRSGDLSVYWYQQSLDQGLQFLIQYYNGEERAKGNILERFSAQQFPDLHSELNLSSLELGDSALYFCASSAWEGSNEKLFFGSGTQLSVL.

The chain links TRBV18 to TRBJ1-1; a possible D gene is TRBD1 (6 bases). The germline V gene has CDR1 KGHSH and CDR2 LQKENI. This CDR3 region has 15 residues. The V end lost 2 bases, the J end lost 8 bases, and 18 bases lay between the germline ends. This CDR3 reads CASSPTAGVKREAFF. The CDR3, as DNA: TGTGCCAGCTCACCAACTGCAGGGGTGAAGAGGGAAGCTTTCTTT.

The V gene is TRBV19, the J gene TRBJ1-1, with 8 nucleotides matching TRBD1. CDR1 and CDR2 from the germline V gene are LNHDA and SQIVND (reference sequence). The CDR3 length is 17 residues. Germline trimming cut 6 bases from V and 0 bases from J; bases unmatched to any gene: 12. As DNA, the CDR3 is TGTGCCAGTAGCCGCCCAGGGACAGGCTACATGAACACTGAAGCTTTCTTT. Its protein is CASSRPGTGYMNTEAFF.

This clone appeared a few times. This rearrangement joins TRBV7-2 to TRBJ1-1, with a possible D match to TRBD1 (5 bases). The CDR3 totals 17 residues. Trimming pared 5 bases from V and 1 base from J, leaving 20 bases between. Germline loops: CDR1 SGHTA, CDR2 FQGNSA. The CDR3 spells CASSTRARPPWNTEAFF. CDR3 DNA sequence: TGTGCCAGCAGCACCAGGGCACGGCCTCCATGGAACACTGAAGCTTTCTTT.

This clone was counted a few times. The V gene is TRBV4-2, the J gene TRBJ2-1, with unresolved D. Germline V gives CDR1 LGHNA, CDR2 YNFKEQ. The V end lost 0 bases, the J end lost 6 bases, and 6 bases lay between the germline ends. The CDR3 runs 13 residues. The CDR3 protein is CASSQDRFNEQFF. The CDR3 DNA reads as TGTGCCAGCAGCCAAGATCGATTCAATGAGCAGTTCTTC.

This clone has at least ten counts. The rearrangement uses TRBV28 and TRBJ1-2; D may be TRBD1 (5 bases). The germline V and J ends were trimmed by 8 bases and 7 bases, with 17 bases remaining between them. This CDR3 region has 13 residues. Germline lookup yields CDR1 MDHEN and CDR2 SYDVKM. The DNA for the CDR3 is TGTGCCAGCTCCTCCTCCGGGGCCAGTGGCTACACCTTC. Protein: CASSSSGASGYTF.

This clone has a handful of counts. The chain couples TRBV28 to TRBJ1-5; D is ambiguous. CDR3 length: 16 residues. Trimming pared 6 bases from V and 0 bases from J, leaving 15 bases between. The germline V gene has CDR1 MDHEN and CDR2 SYDVKM. CDR3 amino acids: CASSRPSGYSNQPQHF. CDR3 DNA sequence: TGTGCCAGCAGCCGCCCTAGTGGTTATAGCAATCAGCCCCAGCATTTT.

V usage is TRBV7-2 and J usage is TRBJ1-1; no clear D gene. This CDR3 spans 17 amino acids. Germline CDR1 SGHTA, CDR2 FQGNSA. The V and J ends lost 2 bases and 1 base respectively, with 17 bases between them. CDR3 nucleotide sequence: TGTGCCAGCAGCTTAAGCGTTAGGGCGGTGAAGAACACTGAAGCTTTCTTT. Translated, it gives CASSLSVRAVKNTEAFF.

This clone was observed a handful of times. The CDR3 spells CSARDIGYTF. CDR3 in DNA: TGCAGTGCTAGAGATATAGGCTACACCTTC. This chain uses TRBV20-1 with TRBJ1-2; D gene unclear. The V end lost 0 bases, the J end lost 8 bases, and 4 bases lay between the germline ends. The CDR3 totals 10 residues. Germline V gene data show CDR1 as DFQATT and CDR2 as SNEGSKA (reference sequence).

This chain uses TRBV28 with TRBJ2-4; D not certain. Germline lookup yields CDR1 MDHEN and CDR2 SYDVKM. The V and J ends lost 5 bases and 1 base respectively, with 12 bases between them. The CDR3 is 15 residues long. CDR3 residues: CASSPTWPAKNIQYF. As DNA, the CDR3 is TGTGCCAGCAGTCCGACATGGCCGGCCAAAAACATTCAGTACTTC.

In its sample, this clone was seen a few times. The genes are TRBV6-1 and TRBJ1-1; D might be TRBD1 (5 bases). Germline CDR1 and CDR2: MNHNS and SASEGT. Trimming left V 6 bases short and J 7 bases short, with 12 bases between. The length of the CDR3 is 12 residues. CDR3 bases: TGTGCCAGCAGGGGGGACCGTTATGAAGCTTTCTTT. Residues: CASRGDRYEAFF.

This clone occurred many times. Other nucleotide sequences from this sample produce the same CDR3. This chain connects TRBV18 to TRBJ1-3; 9 bases fit TRBD1. Germline V gives CDR1 KGHSH, CDR2 LQKENI. With 5 bases clipped from V and 4 bases from J, the junction kept 9 bases outside the gene matches. The CDR3 length is 16 residues. CDR3 nucleotide sequence: TGTGCCAGCTCATCCTCCGGGACAGGGTCCGGAAACACCATATATTTT. The encoded protein is CASSSSGTGSGNTIYF.

The rearrangement links TRBV4-2 to TRBJ1-2, with 10 bases matching TRBD1. The CDR3 consists of 14 residues. V dropped 5 bases and J dropped 6; count of bases not matched to a gene: 6. Germline V gene lookup returns CDR1 LGHNA and CDR2 YNFKEQ. CDR3 residues: CASSSGQGIDGYTF. The CDR3 DNA reads TGTGCCAGCAGCTCGGGACAGGGGATAGATGGCTACACCTTC.

This clone was counted only a few times. The chain combines TRBV6-1 with TRBJ1-1; 7 bases line up with TRBD1. This CDR3 comprises 14 residues. Losses at the gene ends were 7 bases for V and 3 bases for J; bases not matched to a gene: 8. Germline CDR1 MNHNS, CDR2 SASEGT. The CDR3 reads CASTLDRTDTEAFF. CDR3 DNA: TGTGCCAGCACCTTGGACAGGACCGACACTGAAGCTTTCTTT.

The chain carries TRBV28 and TRBJ2-5; tentatively, D is TRBD2 (7 bases). The end of the DNA fits TRBJ2-7 better, so the J call may be wrong. The CDR3 is 13 residues long. The V gene's germline CDR1 is MDHEN and CDR2 SYDVKM. CDR3 sequence (DNA): TGTGCCAGCAGGCGGGGGCCATCCTACGAGCAGTACTTC. Encoded protein: CASRRGPSYEQYF.

Here the CDR3 DNA reads TGTGCCAGCGGGACTAGCGCCCAAGAGACCCAGTACTTC. Its translation is CASGTSAQETQYF. V gene TRBV9 combines with J gene TRBJ2-5; 10 nucleotides agree with TRBD2. The CDR3 runs to 13 residues. The ends lost 7 bases at V and 1 base at J; junction bases unmatched: 1. Germline CDR1 and CDR2: SGDLS and YYNGEE.

The gene calls are TRBV7-3 and TRBJ1-2; maybe TRBD1 (6 bases). The CDR3 is 16 amino acids. Trimming pared 4 bases from V and 8 bases from J, leaving 23 bases between. In germline, CDR1 is SGHTA, CDR2 FQGTGA. CDR3 amino acids: CASSSYSLQGIDGYTF. The DNA for the CDR3 is TGTGCCAGCAGCTCATATTCCTTACAGGGCATTGACGGCTACACCTTC.

The chain carries TRBV5-1 and TRBJ2-1, with 7 bases aligning to TRBD1. The V segment lost 3 bases and the J segment 5 bases; nucleotides outside the gene matches: 8. CDR1 is SGHRS, CDR2 YFSETQ, per germline. The CDR3 covers 15 residues. The CDR3 DNA reads as TGCGCCAGCAGCTCGGACGACAGGGCGAACAATGAGCAGTTCTTC. Protein: CASSSDDRANNEQFF.

The chain couples TRBV7-9 to TRBJ1-1, with TRBD1 matching over 7 bases. Losses at the gene ends were 4 bases for V and 5 bases for J; bases not matched to a gene: 7. The CDR3 spans 14 residues. Per germline, CDR1 SEHNR and CDR2 FQNEAQ (reference sequence). The CDR3 nucleotides are TGTGCCAGCAGCTCGAATACAGGGGTGACTGAAGCTTTCTTT. It yields the protein CASSSNTGVTEAFF.

This clone was counted a few times. The chain joins TRBV5-5 to TRBJ1-5; possible D gene TRBD1, 6 bases. Per the germline V gene, CDR1 is SGHKS and CDR2 is YYEKEE (reference sequence). The V gene lost 4 bases and the J gene lost 3 bases, with 14 bases spanning the gap. The CDR3 covers 15 residues. CDR3 nucleotide sequence: TGTGCCAGCAGCCCGAGTGGGGGGCCCAATCAGCCCCAGCATTTT. Translated, it gives CASSPSGGPNQPQHF.

The V gene is TRBV30, the J gene TRBJ1-5, with D unclear. Germline CDR1 and CDR2: GTSNPN and SVGIG (reference sequence). The V and J ends lost 5 bases and 0 bases respectively, with 11 bases between them. This CDR3 region has 14 residues. CDR3 region: CAWRARNSNQPQHF. The CDR3 DNA reads as TGTGCCTGGCGTGCAAGGAATAGCAATCAGCCCCAGCATTTT.

This clone came up a few times. The chain combines TRBV6-4 with TRBJ2-1; D not certain. Trimming cost V 6 bases and J 3 bases, with 9 bases left between them. CDR1 MRHNA and CDR2 SNTAGT come from the germline V gene. The CDR3 runs 13 residues. The CDR3 nucleotides are TGTGCCAGCAGCCAGGAAGACTACAATGAGCAGTTCTTC. It specifies CASSQEDYNEQFF.

This clone came up a few times. The V gene is TRBV21-1, the J gene TRBJ2-7; the table gives TRBD2 as D, unverified against the DNA. TRBV21-1 is a known pseudogene. This CDR3 region has 13 residues. CDR3 amino acids: CASSGGAGCEQYF. DNA for the CDR3: TGTGCCAGCAGCGGGGGGGCTGGCTGCGAGCAGTACTTC.

This clone came up a few times. The chain couples TRBV20-1 to TRBJ2-1; D is possibly TRBD1 or TRBD2 (6 bases each). CDR3 length: 11 residues. Germline loops: CDR1 DFQATT, CDR2 SNEGSKA (reference sequence). V was trimmed by 7 bases and J by 6 bases, leaving 10 bases between them. The CDR3: CSEGGGNEQFF. CDR3 DNA sequence: TGCAGTGAGGGGGGTGGCAATGAGCAGTTCTTC.